These 32 T cell receptor beta chains were sequenced from one sample in a study of regulatory T cells in long-lasting Graves disease. Documented time point: newly diagnosed GD, antithyroid drugs for less than 3 months. PBMC-extracted RNA yielded the TCR library. CDR3 regions were amplified by Arm-PCR using iRepertoire HTBI primers to build TCR beta libraries. TCRdb called the multiplex PCR reads again in MiXCR, with one record for every CDR3 protein. The data hold about 540,000 distinct CDR3 sequences, with approximately 13% observed a single time. The data also belong to a second study, concerning T cells in Graves' hyperthyroidism and ophthalmopathy.

The sample consisted of peripheral blood mononuclear cells (PBMCs), taken at new diagnosis, from a patient treated with antithyroid drugs. All receptors derive from a man aged 25 to 45 with Graves disease.

Ten or more counts support this clonotype. The rearrangement links TRBV20-1 to TRBJ2-1; TRBD2 matches at 9 bases. Germline CDR1 DFQATT, CDR2 SNEGSKA (reference sequence). The CDR3 sequence is 14 residues long. The CDR3 is CLYKGLATYNEQFF. The CDR3 DNA sequence: TGCTTATATAAAGGACTAGCGACCTACAATGAGCAGTTCTTC.

This clonotype occurred many times. This CDR3 is CSVEGNRRYNEQFF. CDR3 nucleotide sequence: TGCAGCGTTGAAGGGAACCGGAGATACAATGAGCAGTTCTTC. The genes are TRBV29-1 and TRBJ2-1, with D hard to call. The CDR3 is made up of 14 amino acids. The V end lost 1 base, the J end lost 4 bases, and 11 bases lay between the germline ends. CDR1 and CDR2 (germline): SQVTM, ANQGSEA.

This clonotype has just a few counts. V usage is TRBV5-1 and J usage is TRBJ1-2; D is unclear. V was shortened by 2 bases and J by 6 bases, with 20 bases between the two germline ends. In germline, CDR1 is SGHRS, CDR2 YFSETQ. This CDR3 is built from 16 residues. In DNA, the CDR3 is TGCGCCAGCAGCTTAGGACGGAGTAGGGCTCAGGATGGCTACACCTTC. The encoded protein is CASSLGRSRAQDGYTF.

To note about this clonotype: Given a much more abundant clone one base away, this may be a read error. The CDR3 sequence is CASGLAPGSGNTIYF. CDR3 coding DNA: TGTGCCAGCGGTTTAGCCCCGGGTTCTGGAAACACCATATATTTT. The rearrangement joins TRBV28 to TRBJ1-3; D is uncertain. CDR3 length: 15 residues. Germline lookup yields CDR1 MDHEN and CDR2 SYDVKM.

The J gene is TRBJ2-2, the V gene TRBV6-2 or TRBV6-3; D is possibly TRBD2 (6 bases). This CDR3 region has 18 residues. Deletions cut 8 bases from V and 3 bases from J, with 25 bases between. Germline assignment: CDR1 MNHEY and CDR2 SVGEGT. The CDR3 protein is CASVPSGGIIADTGELFF. CDR3 DNA sequence: TGTGCCAGCGTACCATCTGGGGGGATTATTGCGGACACCGGGGAGCTGTTTTTT.

Ten or more counts support this clonotype. This chain joins TRBV28 and TRBJ2-5; weak D call: TRBD1 (5 bases). The CDR3 is 16 residues long. Trimming shortened V by 10 bases and J by 5 bases, and 26 bases separated the two germline ends. Germline-derived CDR1 and CDR2 are MDHEN and SYDVKM. CDR3 sequence reads: CAISPLLDTPGETQYF. CDR3 DNA: TGTGCCATCTCTCCCCTGCTTGACACCCCAGGGGAGACCCAGTACTTC.

This clonotype has ten or more counts. The J gene is TRBJ2-7, the V gene TRBV12-3 or TRBV12-4; D tentatively reads TRBD1 or TRBD2 (6 bases each). The V and J ends lost 7 bases and 3 bases respectively, with 22 bases between them. This CDR3 contains 16 residues. The CDR3 region has the DNA TGTGCCAGCACCCAAACGGGGCGGGAAGGGGGCTACGAGCAGTACTTC. It yields the protein CASTQTGREGGYEQYF.

J is TRBJ2-4 and V is TRBV6-1, with D possibly matching TRBD2 (6 bases). CDR3 length: 17 residues. Germline lookup yields CDR1 MNHNS and CDR2 SASEGT. Deletions cut 0 bases from V and 8 bases from J, with 20 bases between. The DNA for the CDR3 is TGTGCCAGCAGTGAAGCTCGTTTGGGCACACCGGGGGACATTCAGTACTTC. This encodes CASSEARLGTPGDIQYF.

The table lists this clonotype with many counts. The chain is built from TRBV6-1 and TRBJ1-4, with D hard to call. Trimming left V 4 bases short and J 0 bases short, with 15 bases between. The CDR3 is made up of 17 amino acids. In germline, CDR1 is MNHNS, CDR2 SASEGT. CDR3 DNA: TGTGCCAGCAGTGCCCGGGGTCCTTTTTCAACTAATGAAAAACTGTTTTTT. Residues: CASSARGPFSTNEKLFF.

This clonotype was counted ten times or more. The chain links TRBV29-1 to TRBJ1-1, with TRBD1 matching 7 bases. CDR3 length: 15 amino acids. Germline CDR1 SQVTM, CDR2 ANQGSEA. The V and J ends lost 1 base and 2 bases, in that order; junction bases with no gene match: 7. CDR3 amino acids: CSVEGQGGINTEAFF. The CDR3 bases are TGCAGCGTTGAAGGGCAGGGGGGAATCAACACTGAAGCTTTCTTT.

A few counts support this clonotype. The rearrangement joins TRBV6-1 to TRBJ2-1; D not certain. V was cut by 5 bases and J by 12 bases, with 17 bases left in between. Looked up from germline, CDR1 is MNHNS and CDR2 is SASEGT. This CDR3 comprises 13 residues. The CDR3 reads CASSKGTYGLQFF. Written as DNA, the CDR3 is TGTGCCAGCAGTAAGGGCACCTATGGTTTGCAGTTCTTC.

CDR3 coding DNA: TGTGCCAGCAGCCCCCCCGCAGGGTTCTACGAGCAGTACTTC. Amino acid sequence: CASSPPAGFYEQYF. This rearrangement joins TRBV12-3 or TRBV12-4 to TRBJ2-7; D is possibly TRBD1 (5 bases). The V and J ends lost 6 bases and 3 bases respectively, with 15 bases between them. The CDR3 totals 14 residues.

This clonotype has at least ten counts. This chain uses TRBV20-1 with TRBJ1-2, with TRBD1 as a possible D gene (6 bases). Trimming took off 4 bases at V and 6 bases at J, with 18 bases between the two ends. The CDR3 extends over 14 amino acids. Germline CDR1 is DFQATT and CDR2 is SNEGSKA (reference sequence). The CDR3 coding sequence is TGCAGTGCTACCACAGGGAGACTGCTCGATGGCTACACCTTC. It codes for CSATTGRLLDGYTF.

The sample holds many counts of this clonotype. This sequence joins TRBV2 and TRBJ2-1; 7 nucleotides line up with TRBD2. Per germline, CDR1 SNHLY and CDR2 FYNNEI. The V and J ends lost 5 bases and 5 bases, in that order; junction bases with no gene match: 9. This CDR3 is built from 15 residues. Here the CDR3 DNA reads TGTGCCAGCAGTTCCCCCCTTCGGGGGGACAATGAGCAGTTCTTC. This sequence encodes CASSSPLRGDNEQFF.

This clonotype showed up many times. This rearrangement joins TRBV3-1 to TRBJ1-1, with 8 bases that match TRBD1. This CDR3 comprises 15 residues. The ends lost 7 bases at V and 4 bases at J; junction bases unmatched: 11. Germline loops: CDR1 LGHDT, CDR2 YNNKEL (reference sequence). The CDR3 DNA sequence: TGTGCCAGCACCGATGGACTAACAGGGGGCACTGAAGCTTTCTTT. The encoded protein is CASTDGLTGGTEAFF.

This clonotype was seen ten or more times. The V gene is TRBV6-1, the J gene TRBJ2-1; 9 nucleotides line up with TRBD2. CDR3 length equals 15 residues. J was trimmed by 6 bases and V by 6 bases; bases with no gene match: 9. Per the germline V gene, CDR1 is MNHNS and CDR2 is SASEGT. The CDR3: CASRETSGHTNEQFF. In DNA form, the CDR3 reads TGTGCCAGCAGAGAGACTAGCGGACACACCAATGAGCAGTTCTTC.

This clonotype came up a few times. J is TRBJ2-1 and V is TRBV10-3; D is possibly TRBD2 (6 bases). Germline CDR1 ENHRY, CDR2 SYGVKD. The CDR3 runs 15 residues. Trimming removed 3 bases from V and 4 bases from J, with 13 bases in between. The CDR3 DNA is TGTGCCATCAGTGACGGGGGAGGAGGATACAATGAGCAGTTCTTC. Its protein product is CAISDGGGGYNEQFF.

CDR3 DNA: TGCGCCAGCAGCCAAGTGAGGGTGAGCAATCAGCCCCAGCATTTT. Amino acids: CASSQVRVSNQPQHF. This sequence joins TRBV4-1 and TRBJ1-5; D gene ambiguous. The CDR3 runs 15 residues. Germline assignment: CDR1 MGHRA and CDR2 YSYEKL. V was trimmed by 1 base and J by 1 base, leaving 8 bases between them.

This clonotype was seen many times. The gene calls are TRBV30 and TRBJ1-1; D is unclear. V was clipped by 2 bases and J by 2 bases, with 6 bases between them. Germline assignment: CDR1 GTSNPN and CDR2 SVGIG (reference sequence). CDR3 length: 12 residues. The CDR3 sequence is CAWSSLNTEAFF. The CDR3 DNA reads TGTGCCTGGAGTAGCCTAAACACTGAAGCTTTCTTT.

About this clonotype: A much larger clone differs from this one at a single base, so this may be a read error. This chain joins TRBV20-1 and TRBJ2-3; no clear D. Near its end, the DNA agrees better with TRBJ2-1, so the J call may be wrong. The CDR3 is 12 amino acids. Germline loops: CDR1 DFQATT, CDR2 SNEGSKA (reference sequence). The CDR3 here is CSARFVADEQFF. CDR3 coding DNA: TGCAGTGCTAGGTTCGTGGCGGATGAGCAGTTCTTC.

The rearrangement links TRBV11-2 to TRBJ2-3; 14 positions agree with TRBD2. The germline V gene has CDR1 SGHAT and CDR2 FQNNGV. The CDR3 is 18 amino acids. Losses at the gene ends were 5 bases for V and 4 bases for J; bases not matched to a gene: 11. CDR3 protein: CASSLMGGLAGAADTQYF. The DNA of the CDR3 is TGTGCCAGCAGCCTGATGGGGGGACTAGCGGGGGCTGCAGATACGCAGTATTTT.

This clonotype was counted between two and nine times. V gene TRBV11-2 combines with J gene TRBJ1-6, with TRBD1 matching over 8 bases. The J segment lost 9 bases and the V segment lost 1 base, leaving 11 bases of the junction unmatched. Per the germline V gene, CDR1 is SGHAT and CDR2 is FQNNGV. The CDR3 covers 17 residues. The DNA of the CDR3 is TGTGCCAGCAGCTTAGTCACGGCGCAGGGGGCGCGTTCACCCCTCCACTTT. Residues: CASSLVTAQGARSPLHF.

The V gene is TRBV6-1, the J gene TRBJ1-2; a possible D gene is TRBD1 (5 bases). CDR3 length: 15 amino acids. Germline lookup yields CDR1 MNHNS and CDR2 SASEGT. V dropped 4 bases and J dropped 3 bases, with 15 bases sitting between them. This chain's CDR3 is CASSGWGIMDYGYTF. Here the CDR3 DNA reads TGTGCCAGCAGTGGATGGGGGATTATGGACTATGGCTACACCTTC.

This clonotype was detected many times. The CDR3 nucleotides are TGTGCCAGCAGCTTCAGCTCCGGGGGCGAGACCCAGTACTTC. Translating it yields CASSFSSGGETQYF. The V call is TRBV7-6, the J call TRBJ2-5; possibly TRBD1 or TRBD2 for D (6 bases each). Germline values: CDR1 SGHVS, CDR2 FNYEAQ. V was trimmed by 3 bases and J by 5 bases, leaving 13 bases between them. The CDR3 has 14 residues.

This clonotype occurred many times. V gene TRBV27 combines with J gene TRBJ1-4; no definite D call. Trimming left V 5 bases short and J 5 bases short, with 6 bases between. CDR1 is MNHEY, CDR2 SMNVEV, per germline (reference sequence). CDR3 length: 12 amino acids. Here the CDR3 reads CASSRVNEKLFF. DNA of the CDR3: TGTGCCAGCAGTCGAGTAAATGAAAAACTGTTTTTT.

This clonotype was observed at least ten times. V usage is TRBV27 and J usage is TRBJ1-6, with 7 bases lining up with TRBD1. CDR3 length equals 14 residues. Germline-derived CDR1 and CDR2 are MNHEY and SMNVEV (reference sequence). V gave up 6 bases and J gave up 6 bases; unmatched junction bases: 5. CDR3 sequence: CASSKQGRNSPLHF. The CDR3 nucleotides read TGTGCCAGCAGCAAACAGGGGCGTAATTCACCCCTCCACTTT.

This clonotype was seen repeatedly, ten times or more. The gene calls are TRBV2 and TRBJ2-1; TRBD2 is a possible D gene (5 bases). Germline V CDR1 and CDR2: SNHLY, FYNNEI. The V end was cut by 6 bases, the J end by 8 bases, with 14 bases between. The CDR3 spans 13 residues. In DNA form, the CDR3 reads TGTGCCAGCAGGGGCGACTCGAGGGATGAGCAGTTCTTC. Translated: CASRGDSRDEQFF. The whole variable domain, filled in from reference TRBV2 and TRBJ2-1, reads EPEVTQTPSHQVTQMGQEVILRCVPISNHLYFYWYRQILGQKVEFLVSFYNNEISEKSEIFDDQFSVERPDGSNFTLKIRSTKLEDSAMYFCASRGDSRDEQFFGPGTRLTVL.

Ten or more counts support this clonotype. This chain uses TRBV6-1 with TRBJ2-7; 8 nucleotides agree with TRBD1. J was trimmed by 0 bases and V by 6 bases; bases with no gene match: 4. The CDR3 extends over 14 amino acids. Germline values: CDR1 MNHNS, CDR2 SASEGT. The CDR3 spells CASSGDRSSYEQYF. The CDR3, as DNA: TGTGCCAGCAGCGGGGACAGGAGCTCCTACGAGCAGTACTTC.

This clonotype occurred many times. The J gene is TRBJ1-1, the V gene TRBV5-1; D is ambiguous. The germline V and J ends were trimmed by 7 bases and 1 base, with 14 bases remaining between them. Germline V gene sequence: CDR1 SGHRS, CDR2 YFSETQ. This CDR3 region has 14 residues. CDR3 sequence (DNA): TGCGCCAGCGGCGCTCTGACTGGGAACACTGAAGCTTTCTTT. The encoded protein is CASGALTGNTEAFF.

This clonotype was counted ten times or more. The CDR3 region has the DNA TGTGCCAGCGGCGAGACAGGGGGCACGAGGGCTTTCTTT. This codes for CASGETGGTRAFF. This rearrangement joins TRBV6-1 to TRBJ1-1; 10 bases line up with TRBD1. Trimming removed 8 bases from V and 11 bases from J; junction bases left unmatched: 11. CDR1 is MNHNS and CDR2 is SASEGT in the germline V gene. The CDR3 contains 13 residues.

Ten or more counts support this clonotype. This chain connects TRBV5-1 to TRBJ2-7; D gene uncertain. The V gene's germline CDR1 is SGHRS and CDR2 YFSETQ. Trimming shortened V by 0 bases and J by 0 bases, and 7 bases separated the two germline ends. The CDR3 loop spans 14 amino acids. In DNA, the CDR3 is TGCGCCAGCAGCTTGGCTGTACACTCCTACGAGCAGTACTTC. Amino acid sequence: CASSLAVHSYEQYF.

This clonotype was found many times. The chain combines TRBV6-2 or TRBV6-3 with TRBJ2-3; tentatively, D is TRBD2 (5 bases). The ends were cut back, 8 bases at V and 4 bases at J, with 19 bases in the middle. There are 15 residues in the CDR3. Germline V CDR1 and CDR2: MNHEY, SVGEGT. The CDR3 DNA reads as TGTGCCAGCGGTCACTTGGGGAGAGGAGCAGATACGCAGTATTTT. Protein sequence: CASGHLGRGADTQYF.